The present T cell receptor beta chain was sequenced within a study of T cells after yellow fever vaccination. Study conclusions and caveats: Sorted repertoires could include abundant contaminating clonotypes from bulk cells. Reappearing after the booster were most of the clones from primary vaccination (roughly 96% CD4, 75% to 90% CD8).

UMIs were added to TCR cDNA along with a universal primer site when it was made by 5'RACE template switching. TCRdb recomputed calls from the 5' RACE reads with MiXCR, one row per CDR3 protein. The repertoire holds about 240,000 distinct CDR3 sequences, with roughly 7.2% as singletons. This CDR3 spans 14 amino acids. The germline V gene encodes CDR1 DFQATT and CDR2 SNEGSKA (reference sequence). With 5 bases clipped from V and 4 bases from J, the junction kept 5 bases outside the gene matches. This clonotype was detected many times. Its antigen is undetermined. This receptor was identified in a man aged 25-45 years who received the YFV17D yellow fever vaccine. The specimen comprised CD4+ T cells sorted from PBMCs, sampled 15 days after the yellow fever booster vaccination. The rearrangement links TRBV20-1 to TRBJ2-1, with 10 bases lining up with TRBD2. The CDR3 sequence is CSASGTSAYNEQFF. CDR3 DNA: TGCAGTGCTTCCGGGACTAGCGCTTACAATGAGCAGTTCTTC.